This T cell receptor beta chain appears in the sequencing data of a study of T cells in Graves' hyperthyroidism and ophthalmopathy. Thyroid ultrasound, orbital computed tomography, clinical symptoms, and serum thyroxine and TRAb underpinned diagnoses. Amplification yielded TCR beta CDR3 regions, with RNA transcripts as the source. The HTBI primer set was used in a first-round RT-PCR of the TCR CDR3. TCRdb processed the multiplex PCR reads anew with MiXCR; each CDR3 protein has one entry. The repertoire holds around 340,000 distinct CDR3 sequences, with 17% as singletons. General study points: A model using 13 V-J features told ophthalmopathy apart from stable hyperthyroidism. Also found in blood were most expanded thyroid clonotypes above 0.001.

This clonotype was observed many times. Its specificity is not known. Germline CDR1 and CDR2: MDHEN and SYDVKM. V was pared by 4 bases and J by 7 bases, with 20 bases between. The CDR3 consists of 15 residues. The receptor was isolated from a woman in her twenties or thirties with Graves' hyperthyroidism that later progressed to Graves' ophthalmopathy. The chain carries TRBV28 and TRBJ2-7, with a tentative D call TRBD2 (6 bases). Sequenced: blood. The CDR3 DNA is TGTGCCAGCAGTTCCGGGGGAAAGTACTACAAGGAGCAGTACTTC. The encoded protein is CASSSGGKYYKEQYF.